This T cell receptor (beta chain) was recovered during a study of spatial heterogeneity in lung cancer. On the study more broadly: Sequencing consistently turned up more beta-chain sequences than alpha-chain sequences. Study-wide results and caveats: At tumor resection, ubiquitous expanded TCRs were detected in blood more often than later.

The time point here: sample taken at primary tumor resection. Sequencing covered unsorted whole RNA taken from tumor, nontumor lung or frozen PBMC. The donors comprised some 78 untreated early-stage non-small cell lung cancer patients. Every TCR cDNA molecule bore its own unique molecular identifier. TCRdb redid the calling of the 5' RACE reads with MiXCR, one entry per CDR3 protein. Here the sample spans some 29,000 distinct CDR3 sequences, about 8.8% being singletons. This clonotype appeared many times. The target antigen is unknown. CDR3 size: 13 residues. V was trimmed by 1 base and J by 2 bases, leaving 7 bases between them. CDR1 DFQATT and CDR2 SNEGSKA come from the germline V gene (reference sequence).

The sample here was PBMCs, taken at surgery. This TCR was sampled from a female donor with early-stage non-small cell lung cancer. This chain joins TRBV20-1 and TRBJ2-3; D not certain. The CDR3 loop is CSARGFSTDTQYF. The CDR3 bases are TGCAGTGCTAGAGGGTTTTCCACAGATACGCAGTATTTT.